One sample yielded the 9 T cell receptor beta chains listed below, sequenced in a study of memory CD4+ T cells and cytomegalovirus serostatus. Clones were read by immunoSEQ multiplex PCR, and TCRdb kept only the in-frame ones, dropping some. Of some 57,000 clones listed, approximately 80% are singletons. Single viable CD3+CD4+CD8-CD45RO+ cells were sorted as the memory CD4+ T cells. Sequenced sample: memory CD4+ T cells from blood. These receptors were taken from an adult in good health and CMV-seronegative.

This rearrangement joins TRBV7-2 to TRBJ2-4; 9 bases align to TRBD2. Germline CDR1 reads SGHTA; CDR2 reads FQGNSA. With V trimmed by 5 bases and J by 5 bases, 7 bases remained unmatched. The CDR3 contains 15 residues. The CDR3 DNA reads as TGTGCCAGCAGCCCCACTAGCGGGTCCCAAAACATTCAGTACTTC. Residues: CASSPTSGSQNIQYF.

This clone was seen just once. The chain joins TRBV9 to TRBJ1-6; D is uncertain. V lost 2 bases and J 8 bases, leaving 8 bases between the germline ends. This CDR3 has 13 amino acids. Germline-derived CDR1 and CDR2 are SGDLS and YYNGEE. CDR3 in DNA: TGTGCCAGCAGCGTGCTAAACGATTCACCCCTCCACTTT. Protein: CASSVLNDSPLHF.

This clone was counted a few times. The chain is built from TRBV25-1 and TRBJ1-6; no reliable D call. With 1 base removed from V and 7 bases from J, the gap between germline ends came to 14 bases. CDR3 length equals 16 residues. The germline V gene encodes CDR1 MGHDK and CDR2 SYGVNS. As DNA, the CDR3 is TGTGCCAGCAGTGAATCCTCAATTGGTTGGAATTCACCCCTCCACTTT. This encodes CASSESSIGWNSPLHF.

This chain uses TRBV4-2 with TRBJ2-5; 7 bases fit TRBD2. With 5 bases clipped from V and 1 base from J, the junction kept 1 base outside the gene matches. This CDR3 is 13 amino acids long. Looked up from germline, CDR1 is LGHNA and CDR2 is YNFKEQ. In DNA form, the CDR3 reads TGTGCCAGCAGCAGGACTAGCCAAGAGACCCAGTACTTC. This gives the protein CASSRTSQETQYF.

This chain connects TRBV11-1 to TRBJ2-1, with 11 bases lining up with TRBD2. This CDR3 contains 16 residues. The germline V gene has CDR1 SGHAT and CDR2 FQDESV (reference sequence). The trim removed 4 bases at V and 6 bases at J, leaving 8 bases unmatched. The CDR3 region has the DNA TGTGCCAGCAGCTCGGATCCAGGACTAGCGGGCAATGAGCAGTTCTTC. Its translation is CASSSDPGLAGNEQFF.

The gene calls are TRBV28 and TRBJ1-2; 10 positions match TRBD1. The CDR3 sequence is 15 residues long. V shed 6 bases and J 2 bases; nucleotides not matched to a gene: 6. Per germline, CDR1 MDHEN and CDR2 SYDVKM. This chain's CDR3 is CASRRQGALNYGYTF. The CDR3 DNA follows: TGTGCCAGCAGAAGACAGGGGGCGCTGAACTATGGCTACACCTTC.

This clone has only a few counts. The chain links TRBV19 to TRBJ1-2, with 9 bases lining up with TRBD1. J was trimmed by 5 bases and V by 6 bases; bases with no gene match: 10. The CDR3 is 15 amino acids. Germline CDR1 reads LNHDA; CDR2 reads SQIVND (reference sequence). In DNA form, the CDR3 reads TGTGCCAGTAGCCCGAAGACAGGGGGTGGGTATGGCTACACCTTC. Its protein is CASSPKTGGGYGYTF. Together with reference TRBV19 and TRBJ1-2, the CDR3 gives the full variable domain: DGGITQSPKYLFRKEGQNVTLSCEQNLNHDAMYWYRQDPGQGLRLIYYSQIVNDFQKGDIAEGYSVSREKKESFPLTVTSAQKNPTAFYLCASSPKTGGGYGYTFGSGTRLTVV.

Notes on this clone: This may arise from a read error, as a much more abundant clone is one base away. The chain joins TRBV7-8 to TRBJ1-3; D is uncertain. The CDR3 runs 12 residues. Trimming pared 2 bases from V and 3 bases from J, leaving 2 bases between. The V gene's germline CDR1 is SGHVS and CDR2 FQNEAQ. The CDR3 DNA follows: TGTGCCAGCAGCTTAAGTGGAAACACCATATATTTT. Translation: CASSLSGNTIYF.

The CDR3 spells CASTPMMGGEAFF. In nucleotides, the CDR3 is TGTGCCAGCACCCCTATGATGGGAGGTGAAGCTTTCTTT. V and J are TRBV28 and TRBJ1-1; the D is unclear. This CDR3 comprises 13 residues. CDR1 and CDR2 (germline): MDHEN, SYDVKM. Trimming shortened V by 7 bases and J by 7 bases, and 16 bases separated the two germline ends.